These T cell receptor beta chains were read from a single sample in a study of glioma-infiltrating T cells after dendritic cell vaccination. Method: immunoSEQ multiplex PCR; TCRdb's copy keeps in-frame clones and lacks some. The sample gives 85,000 to 100,000 clones, around 80% of which show up once; under 6.5% is in the top ten. The source was blood, collected after dendritic cell vaccination. The receptors were sampled from a human donor with glioblastoma. The conserved cysteine and the conserved F or W are not part of the CDR3 here.

>13|TRBV5-1|TRBJ1-6
ASSLEGQPNSPLH
>13|TRBV28|TRBJ1-4
ASSVPGGSWEKLF
>10|TRBV30|TRBJ2-5
AGRRTQETQY
>10|TRBV30|TRBJ2-5
AWSEGEETQY
>13|TRBV5-4|TRBJ2-5
ASSLEAGRPETQY
>13|TRBV28|TRBJ1-2
ASYRQGAVFESYT
>9|TRBV30|TRBJ2-7
AWSVLSEQY
>12|TRBV5-6|TRBJ1-5
ASSRRDSNQPQH
>11|TRBV10-2|TRBJ1-1
ASLKQGYTEAF
>14|TRBV19|TRBJ1-2
ASSTQGQPYNYGYT
>13|TRBV18|TRBJ1-1
ASSPGVGGNTEAF
>16|TRBV18|TRBJ1-3
ASSPGTGLTFSGNTIY
>17|TRBV9|TRBJ2-6
ASSIHPPGGNSGANVLT
>15|TRBV5-6|TRBJ1-5
ASSSLWEARSNQPQH
>13|TRBV7-2|TRBJ1-2
ASSLEAANGNGYT
>16|TRBV18|TRBJ2-3
ASSPRTSGGAGTDTQY
>14|TRBV4-1|TRBJ1-2
ASSQDRGRANYGYT
>12|TRBV5-6|TRBJ1-5
ASSLGEANQPQH
>10|TRBV28|TRBJ2-7
ASTLTSYEQY
>14|TRBV5-1|TRBJ2-5
ASSLATDRYKETQY
>12|TRBV18|TRBJ2-7
ASSLQGASYEQY
>14|TRBV11-3|TRBJ2-1
ASSSRTSGPYNEQF
>12|TRBV7-9|TRBJ1-1
ASSPVGSDTEAF
>13|TRBV5-4|TRBJ2-2
ASSLALERIGELF
>12|TRBV5-1|TRBJ2-7
ASSIGQGTYEQY
>18|TRBV30|TRBJ2-7
AWSVQGVSGYQTGYYEQY
>11|TRBV19|TRBJ2-1
ASSRGYLNEQF
>14|TRBV6-4|TRBJ1-2
ASSVRTGALLDGYT
>14|TRBV5-1|TRBJ1-1
ASSFSGTVMNTEAF
>10|TRBV6-5|TRBJ2-1
ASSSGYNEQF
>15|TRBV4-2|TRBJ2-3
ASSLGEGLAGSDTQY
>11|TRBV27|TRBJ2-5
ASTSGSGETQY
>14|TRBV19|TRBJ1-4
ATRGLGQPTNEKLF
>11|TRBV5-1|TRBJ2-7
ASSSGGLDEQY
>12|TRBV5-6|TRBJ2-7
ASSRGHRNGEQY
>11|TRBV6-6|TRBJ1-5
ASSKQGSQPQH
>14|TRBV5-6|TRBJ1-5
ASSFRDRGPQGPQH
>12|TRBV2|TRBJ2-7
ASSARGGSYEQY
>13|TRBV5-8|TRBJ1-1
ASSPRAAPRTEAF
>11|TRBV4-1|TRBJ1-2
ASSQDPGFGYT
>14|TRBV7-9|TRBJ2-3
ASSPGTSGRLDTQY
>12|TRBV27|TRBJ2-7
ASSYSTSQYEQY
>13|TRBV7-9|TRBJ1-2
ASSDLTQGAYGYT
>17|TRBV5-6|TRBJ2-7
ASSLITSGGPTFSYEQY
>13|TRBV5-1|TRBJ2-1
ASSPTSGSYNEQF
>10|TRBV10-2|TRBJ2-7
ASTDGGYEQY
>13|TRBV5-1|TRBJ2-5
ASSLGGTGAETQY
>13|TRBV5-5|TRBJ2-7
ASSPPGSLSYEQY
>11|TRBV7-9|TRBJ1-2
ASSFDRVDGYT
>13|TRBV12-2|TRBJ2-3
ASRLAWDSRDTQY
>13|TRBV27|TRBJ2-7
ASSPQTGPPYEQY
>12|TRBV6-1|TRBJ2-5
ASSEERDTKTQY
>13|TRBV6-1|TRBJ2-7
ASSEKLAGAYEQY
>15|TRBV4-1|TRBJ1-6
ASSPGQGRKKNSPLH
>11|TRBV18|TRBJ1-1
ASSPRQAREAF
>15|TRBV21-1|TRBJ2-5
ASSKGIPEKGQETQY
>11|TRBV28|TRBJ1-1
ASTETGRTEAF